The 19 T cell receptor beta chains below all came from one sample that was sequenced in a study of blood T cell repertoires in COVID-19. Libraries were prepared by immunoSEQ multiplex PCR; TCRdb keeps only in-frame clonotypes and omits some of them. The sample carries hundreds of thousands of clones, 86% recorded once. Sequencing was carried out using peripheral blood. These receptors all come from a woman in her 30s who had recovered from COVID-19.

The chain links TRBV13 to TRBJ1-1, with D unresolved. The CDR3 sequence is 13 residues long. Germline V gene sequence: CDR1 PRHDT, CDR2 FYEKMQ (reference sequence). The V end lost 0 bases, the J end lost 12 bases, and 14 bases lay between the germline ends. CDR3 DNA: TGTGCCAGCAGCTTAGGTCAAGAGCTAGCCCCTTTCTTT. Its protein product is CASSLGQELAPFF.

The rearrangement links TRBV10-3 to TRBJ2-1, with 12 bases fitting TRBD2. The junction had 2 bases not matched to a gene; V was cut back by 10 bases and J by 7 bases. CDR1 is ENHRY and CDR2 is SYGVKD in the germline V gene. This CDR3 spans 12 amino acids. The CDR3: CATLAGGNEQFF. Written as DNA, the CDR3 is TGTGCCACCCTAGCGGGGGGGAATGAGCAGTTCTTC.

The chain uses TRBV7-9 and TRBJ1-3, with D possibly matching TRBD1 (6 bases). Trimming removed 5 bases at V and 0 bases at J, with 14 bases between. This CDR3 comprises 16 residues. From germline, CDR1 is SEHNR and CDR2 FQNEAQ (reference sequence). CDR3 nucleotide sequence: TGTGCCAGCAGCACCGACGAGACAGGCTCTGGAAACACCATATATTTT. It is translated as CASSTDETGSGNTIYF.

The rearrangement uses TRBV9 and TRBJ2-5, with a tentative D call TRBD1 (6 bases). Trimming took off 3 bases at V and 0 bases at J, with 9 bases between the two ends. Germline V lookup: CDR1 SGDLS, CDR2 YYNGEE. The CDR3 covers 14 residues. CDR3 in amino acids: CASSDQGHQETQYF. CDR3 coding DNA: TGTGCCAGCAGCGACCAGGGGCACCAAGAGACCCAGTACTTC.

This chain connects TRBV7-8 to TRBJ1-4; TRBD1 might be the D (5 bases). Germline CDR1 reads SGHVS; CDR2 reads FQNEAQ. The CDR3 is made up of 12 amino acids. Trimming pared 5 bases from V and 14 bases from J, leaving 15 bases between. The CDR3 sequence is CASSQNGGSLFF. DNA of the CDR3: TGTGCCAGCAGCCAGAACGGGGGTAGTCTGTTTTTT.

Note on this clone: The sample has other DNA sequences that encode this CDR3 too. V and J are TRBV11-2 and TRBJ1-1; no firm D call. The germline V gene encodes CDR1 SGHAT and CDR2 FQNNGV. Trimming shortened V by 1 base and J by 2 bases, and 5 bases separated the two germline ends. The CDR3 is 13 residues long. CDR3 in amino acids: CASSLGGNTEAFF. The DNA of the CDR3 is TGTGCCAGCAGCTTAGGAGGAAACACTGAAGCTTTCTTT. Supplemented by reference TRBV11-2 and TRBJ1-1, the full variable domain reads EAGVAQSPRYKIIEKRQSVAFWCNPISGHATLYWYQQILGQGPKLLIQFQNNGVVDDSQLPKDRFSAERLKGVDSTLKIQPAKLEDSAVYLCASSLGGNTEAFFGQGTRLTVV.

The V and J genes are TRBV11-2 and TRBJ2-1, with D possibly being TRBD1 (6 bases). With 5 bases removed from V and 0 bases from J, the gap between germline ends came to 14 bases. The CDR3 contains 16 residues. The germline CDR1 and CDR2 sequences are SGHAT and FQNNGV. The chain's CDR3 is CASSTIGQSSYNEQFF. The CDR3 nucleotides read TGTGCCAGCAGCACCATCGGACAGAGCTCCTACAATGAGCAGTTCTTC.

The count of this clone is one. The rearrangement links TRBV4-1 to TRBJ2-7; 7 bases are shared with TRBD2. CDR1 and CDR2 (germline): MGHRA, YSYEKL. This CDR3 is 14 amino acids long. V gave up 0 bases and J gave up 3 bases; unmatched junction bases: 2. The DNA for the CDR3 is TGCGCCAGCAGCCAAGATAGGACTAGCTACGAGCAGTACTTC. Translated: CASSQDRTSYEQYF.

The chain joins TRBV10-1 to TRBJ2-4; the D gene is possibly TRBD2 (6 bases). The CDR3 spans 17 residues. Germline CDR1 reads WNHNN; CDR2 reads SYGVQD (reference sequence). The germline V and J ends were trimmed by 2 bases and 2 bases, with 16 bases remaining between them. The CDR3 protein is CASSETVLGGSKNIQYF. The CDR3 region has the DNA TGCGCCAGCAGTGAGACCGTTCTTGGGGGGTCCAAAAACATTCAGTACTTC.

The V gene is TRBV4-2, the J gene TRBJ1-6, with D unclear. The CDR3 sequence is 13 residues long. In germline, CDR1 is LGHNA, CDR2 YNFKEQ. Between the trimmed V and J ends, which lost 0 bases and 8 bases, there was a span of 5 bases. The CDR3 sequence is CASSQDSYSPLHF. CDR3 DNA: TGTGCCAGCAGCCAAGACAGTTATTCACCCCTCCACTTT.

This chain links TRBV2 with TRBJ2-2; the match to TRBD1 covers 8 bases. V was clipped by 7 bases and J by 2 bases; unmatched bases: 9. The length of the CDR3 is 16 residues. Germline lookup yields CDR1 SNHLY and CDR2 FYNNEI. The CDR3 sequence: CASTVGQGANTGELFF. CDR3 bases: TGTGCCAGCACCGTCGGGCAGGGGGCCAACACCGGGGAGCTGTTTTTT.

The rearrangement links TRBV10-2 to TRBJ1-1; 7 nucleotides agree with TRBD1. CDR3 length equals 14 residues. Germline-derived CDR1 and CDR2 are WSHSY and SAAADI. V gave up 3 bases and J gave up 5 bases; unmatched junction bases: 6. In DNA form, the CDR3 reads TGCGCCAGCAGTGAAGGGCAGGGGGTGACTGAAGCTTTCTTT. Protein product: CASSEGQGVTEAFF.

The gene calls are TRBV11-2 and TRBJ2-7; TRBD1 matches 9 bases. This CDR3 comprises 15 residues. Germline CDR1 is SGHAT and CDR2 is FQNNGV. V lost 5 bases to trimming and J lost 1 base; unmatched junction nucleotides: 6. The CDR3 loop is CASSASGTGSYEQYF. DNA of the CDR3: TGTGCCAGCAGCGCGTCCGGGACAGGGTCCTACGAGCAGTACTTC.

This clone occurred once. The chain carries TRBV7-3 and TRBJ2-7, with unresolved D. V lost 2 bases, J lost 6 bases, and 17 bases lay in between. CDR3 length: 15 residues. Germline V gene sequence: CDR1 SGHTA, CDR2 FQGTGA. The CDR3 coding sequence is TGTGCCAGCAGCTTAGGAACAGCCTCCCTCTGCGAGCAGTACTTC. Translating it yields CASSLGTASLCEQYF.

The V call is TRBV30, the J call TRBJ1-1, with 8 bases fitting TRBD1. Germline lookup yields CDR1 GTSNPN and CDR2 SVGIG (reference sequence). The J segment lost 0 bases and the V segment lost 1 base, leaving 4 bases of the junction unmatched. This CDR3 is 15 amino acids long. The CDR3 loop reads CAWSGRGQMNTEAFF. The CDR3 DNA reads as TGTGCCTGGAGTGGCAGGGGGCAAATGAACACTGAAGCTTTCTTT.

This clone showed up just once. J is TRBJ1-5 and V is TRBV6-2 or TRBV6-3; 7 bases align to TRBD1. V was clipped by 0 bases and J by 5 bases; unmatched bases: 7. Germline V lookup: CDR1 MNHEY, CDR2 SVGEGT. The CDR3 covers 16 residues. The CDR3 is CASSYSGQERHQPQHF. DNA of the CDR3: TGTGCCAGCAGTTACTCTGGACAGGAACGGCATCAGCCCCAGCATTTT.

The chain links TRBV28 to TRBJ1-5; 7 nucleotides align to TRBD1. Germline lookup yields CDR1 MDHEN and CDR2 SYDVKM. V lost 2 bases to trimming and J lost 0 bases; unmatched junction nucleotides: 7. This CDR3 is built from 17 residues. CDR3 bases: TGTGCCAGCAGTTTACCCCGACAGGGCCATAGCAATCAGCCCCAGCATTTT. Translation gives CASSLPRQGHSNQPQHF.

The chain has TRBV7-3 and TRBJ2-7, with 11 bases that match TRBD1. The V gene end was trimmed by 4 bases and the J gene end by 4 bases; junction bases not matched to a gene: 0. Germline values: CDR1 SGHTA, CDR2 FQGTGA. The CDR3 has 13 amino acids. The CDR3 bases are TGTGCCAGCAGCTGGGACAGGGGGTACGAGCAGTACTTC. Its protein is CASSWDRGYEQYF.

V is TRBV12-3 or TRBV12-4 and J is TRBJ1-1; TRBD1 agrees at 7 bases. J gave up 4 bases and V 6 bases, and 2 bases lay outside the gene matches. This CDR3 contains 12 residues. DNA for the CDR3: TGTGCCAGCAGACGGGACAGCACTGAAGCTTTCTTT. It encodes CASRRDSTEAFF.